This note documents a single T cell receptor beta chain sequence. Measured with immunoSEQ multiplex PCR; TCRdb has only the in-frame clones, and not every one. The sample includes approximately 130,000 clones, about 86% of them seen just once. The source of the sample is a study of blood T cell repertoires in COVID-19. About the study: Nucleic acid was either cDNA or gDNA, and it came from T cells, B-cell-depleted T cells, or PBMCs.

This CDR3 has 15 residues. CDR1 is SGHRS, CDR2 YFSETQ, per germline. The ends were cut back, 3 bases at V and 3 bases at J, with 15 bases in the middle. Sequenced material: peripheral blood. The TCR sequence derives from a woman aged 50 to 60 who had recovered from COVID-19. The chain employs TRBV5-1 and TRBJ1-2; D gene uncertain. The DNA of the CDR3 is TGCGCCAGCAGCTCCCTCCCCGGGGTGGACTATGGCTACACCTTC. Translation gives CASSSLPGVDYGYTF.